This T cell receptor beta chain was recorded in a study of blood T cell repertoires in COVID-19 (dated by TCRdb to the early 2020s). General notes on the study: The collaborator samples originated in the United States, Italy and Spain and spanned the acute and convalescent phases of COVID-19. The material from the prospective study consisted of cDNA or gDNA derived from T cells, B-cell-depleted T cells, or PBMCs. Where HLA class I and class II types were available, the types were taken from metadata supplied by the sample provider, not from assay-based typing. Subjects who had been exposed to COVID-19, were actively infected with it, or had recovered from it provided the deeply sampled blood TCRbeta repertoires that made up the dataset. Sample metadata almost always included a de-identified subject ID, COVID-19 status, age in years and sex. The samples were drawn from the first 160 participants of the ongoing ImmuneRACE study and from under 1,500 subjects provided by 6 global collaborators. The repertoires were released in a freely available public database meant as a resource for research on the immune response to SARS-CoV-2. Beyond this particular receptor, the publication reports: How much clinical and demographic metadata was included differed by source and by participant, and the metadata was provided uncurated.

TCRbeta CDR3 regions were amplified from genomic DNA by means of the immunoSEQ Assay, a bias-controlled multiplex PCR. The original methods were these. The number of nucleated cells in each sample was estimated from the amplification of reference gene primers within the assay. To quantify the absolute abundance of each unique TCRbeta CDR3 rearrangement, sequence reads were collapsed and filtered. For each sample, productive Simpson clonality was calculated as the square root of Simpson's diversity index over productive rearrangements. TCRdb's version of the immuneACCESS table is confined to in-frame rearrangements and falls short of the full clone set. An unresolved V gene accounts for under half of the shortfall where checked; the remainder is of unknown origin. That table is the source of V, J and clone size, and D and trimming were worked out from the DNA. Present in this sample are some 190,000 clones, 82% of which were seen just once. Around 7.8% of the sample is taken by the ten largest.

Details on this clone: It lacks a known antigen. Per-nucleotide qualities are absent, and no much larger clonotype sits a single base away.

Looking up the germline V gene (reference sequence) yields CDR1 SGHNT and CDR2 YYREEE. V and J are truncated by 2 bases and 6 bases respectively, leaving an intervening sequence of 15 bases. The CDR3 runs 14 residues from the cysteine to the phenylalanine. CDR3 DNA only is kept here, 42 bases in frame from base 1. In Seattle, one collaborating source enrolled patients while the infection was active and tracked those patients longitudinally over the course of disease. Collaborating institutions collected whole blood in K2EDTA tubes following their own protocols. Collaborator samples were shipped for TCRbeta analysis as frozen whole blood, isolated PBMCs, or DNA extracted from either sample type.

Source material: peripheral blood. The TCR sequence derives from a woman aged 60 to 75 with COVID-19, enrolled during active disease. The chain employs TRBV5-4 and TRBJ2-7, with TRBD1 as a weak D call on 5 bases. This receptor carries the CDR3 CASSLGVGIGEQYF. The nucleotides read TGTGCCAGCAGCTTAGGGGTGGGGATTGGCGAGCAGTACTTC.